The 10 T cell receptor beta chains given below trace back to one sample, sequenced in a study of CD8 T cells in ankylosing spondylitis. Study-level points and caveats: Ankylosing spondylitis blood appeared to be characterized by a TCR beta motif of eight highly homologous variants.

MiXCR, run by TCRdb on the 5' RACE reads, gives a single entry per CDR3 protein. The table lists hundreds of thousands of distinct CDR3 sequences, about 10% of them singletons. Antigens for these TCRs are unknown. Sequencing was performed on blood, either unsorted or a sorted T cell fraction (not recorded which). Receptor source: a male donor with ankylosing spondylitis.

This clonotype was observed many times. CDR3 region: CASSLPDHEQYF. The CDR3 nucleotides read TGCGCCAGCAGCCTTCCGGACCACGAGCAGTACTTC. V and J are TRBV4-1 and TRBJ2-7; no definite D call. This CDR3 contains 12 residues. CDR1 MGHRA and CDR2 YSYEKL come from the germline V gene. Trimming cost V 4 bases and J 5 bases, with 9 bases left between them.

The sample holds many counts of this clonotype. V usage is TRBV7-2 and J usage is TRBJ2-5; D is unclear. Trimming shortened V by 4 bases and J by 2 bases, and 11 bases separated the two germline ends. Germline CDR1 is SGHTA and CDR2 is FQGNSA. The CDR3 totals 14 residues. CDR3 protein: CASSSRPTQETQYF. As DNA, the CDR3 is TGTGCCAGCAGCTCCCGGCCGACTCAAGAGACCCAGTACTTC.

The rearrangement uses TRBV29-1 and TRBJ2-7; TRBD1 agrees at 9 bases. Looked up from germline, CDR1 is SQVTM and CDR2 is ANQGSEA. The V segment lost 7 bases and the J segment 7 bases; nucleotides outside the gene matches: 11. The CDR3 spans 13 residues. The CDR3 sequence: CSAVGQGSWEQYF. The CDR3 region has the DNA TGCAGCGCAGTGGGACAGGGTTCGTGGGAGCAGTACTTC.

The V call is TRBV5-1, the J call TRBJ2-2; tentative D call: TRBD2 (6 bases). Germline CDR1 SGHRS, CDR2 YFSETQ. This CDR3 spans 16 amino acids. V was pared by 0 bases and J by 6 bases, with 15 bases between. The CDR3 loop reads CASSLETGEGPGELFF. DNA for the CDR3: TGCGCCAGCAGCTTGGAGACGGGAGAAGGGCCCGGGGAGCTGTTTTTT.

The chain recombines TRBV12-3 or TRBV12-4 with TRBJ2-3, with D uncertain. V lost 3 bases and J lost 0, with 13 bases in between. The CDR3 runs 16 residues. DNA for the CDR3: TGTGCCAGCAGTTTTGGTGTTGGCACTAGCACAGATACGCAGTATTTT. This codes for CASSFGVGTSTDTQYF.

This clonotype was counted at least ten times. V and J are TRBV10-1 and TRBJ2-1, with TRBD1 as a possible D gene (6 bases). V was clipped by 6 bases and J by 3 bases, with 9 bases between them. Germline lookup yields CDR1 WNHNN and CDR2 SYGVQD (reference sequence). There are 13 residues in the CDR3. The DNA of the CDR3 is TGCGCCAGCAGACCGGACAGCTACAATGAGCAGTTCTTC. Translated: CASRPDSYNEQFF.

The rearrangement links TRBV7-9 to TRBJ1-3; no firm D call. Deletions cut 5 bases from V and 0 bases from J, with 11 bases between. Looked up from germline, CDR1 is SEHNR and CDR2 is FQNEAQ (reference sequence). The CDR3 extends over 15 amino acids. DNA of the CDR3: TGTGCCAGCAGCCAAGGCAGGACCTCTGGAAACACCATATATTTT. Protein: CASSQGRTSGNTIYF.

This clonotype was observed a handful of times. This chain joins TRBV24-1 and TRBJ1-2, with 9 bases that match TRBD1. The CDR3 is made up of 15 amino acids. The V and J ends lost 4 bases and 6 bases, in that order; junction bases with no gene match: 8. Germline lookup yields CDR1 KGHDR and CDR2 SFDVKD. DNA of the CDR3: TGTGCCACCAGTGACGTACCGGGACAGGGAAATGGCTACACCTTC. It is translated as CATSDVPGQGNGYTF.

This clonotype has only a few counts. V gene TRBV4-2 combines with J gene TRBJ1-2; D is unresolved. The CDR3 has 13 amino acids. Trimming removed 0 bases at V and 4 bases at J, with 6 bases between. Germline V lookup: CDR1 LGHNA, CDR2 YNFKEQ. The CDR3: CASSQDYGYGYTF. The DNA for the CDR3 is TGTGCCAGCAGCCAAGACTACGGCTATGGCTACACCTTC.

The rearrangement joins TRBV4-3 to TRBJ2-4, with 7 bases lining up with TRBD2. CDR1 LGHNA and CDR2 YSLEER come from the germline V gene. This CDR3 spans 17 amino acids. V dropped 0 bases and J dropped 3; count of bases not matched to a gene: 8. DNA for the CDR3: TGCGCCAGCAGCCAAGATAGGGCTAGCGGCCACAAAAACATTCAGTACTTC. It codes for CASSQDRASGHKNIQYF.